This T cell receptor beta chain was sequenced for a study of prognosis after radiotherapy for stage I lung cancer. Overall study context: Tumors were squamous cell carcinoma in about seven patients and adenocarcinoma in twelve.

TCR beta CDR3 amplification from genomic DNA was performed by two-round multiplex PCR. The first PCR round targeted every TRBV and TRBJ gene with specific primers. TCRdb ran MiXCR on the multiplex PCR reads and lists one entry per CDR3 protein. The sample records fewer than 15,000 distinct CDR3 sequences, 47% being singletons. Notes on this clonotype: As yet, its antigen is unknown. With a far larger clone one base away, a read error is the likely cause.

The CDR3 extends over 15 amino acids. Germline CDR1 and CDR2: SGHDN and FVKESK. Losses at the gene ends were 7 bases for V and 12 bases for J; bases not matched to a gene: 17. With two time points in the design, around 6 milliliters of peripheral blood were drawn at each one. Overall study results and limits: In patients who developed distant metastases, Shannon entropy measured after stereotactic body radiation therapy was lower, and baseline Shannon entropy was not associated with metastases.

Sequencing used PBMCs, obtained before or after stereotactic body radiation therapy (not recorded which). The clonotype originates from a donor aged 50 or older with non-small cell lung cancer. The gene calls are TRBV14 and TRBJ2-1, with 8 bases aligning to TRBD2. CDR3 coding DNA: TGTGCCAGCATGCCAGCGGGAGACGGGGTAAGGCGGCAGTTCTTC. It specifies CASMPAGDGVRRQFF.